A single sample gave rise to the 8 T cell receptor beta chains below, sequenced in a study of blood T cell repertoires in COVID-19. The assay was immunoSEQ multiplex PCR, and TCRdb's table has in-frame clones only and misses some. The data hold hundreds of thousands of clones, with 85% to 90% observed a single time. Sample: PBMCs or T cells enriched from blood (not recorded which). These receptors were obtained from a woman aged 55-70 years in a cohort exposed to, infected with or recovered from COVID-19 (not recorded which).

The chain has TRBV6-5 and TRBJ2-7, with a tentative D call TRBD1 (5 bases). V shed 5 bases and J shed 3 bases, with 14 bases lying between them. The CDR3 length is 14 residues. Germline V gene data show CDR1 as MNHEY and CDR2 as SVGAGI. CDR3 in DNA: TGTGCCAGCAGTACCCTGACAGCAGGCTACGAGCAGTACTTC. As protein: CASSTLTAGYEQYF.

This sequence joins TRBV9 and TRBJ2-1; 7 bases line up with TRBD2. Trimming removed 4 bases from V and 2 bases from J; junction bases left unmatched: 9. CDR1 SGDLS and CDR2 YYNGEE come from the germline V gene. This CDR3 region has 16 residues. The CDR3 loop is CASSPGGSPTYNEQFF. The CDR3 nucleotides read TGTGCCAGCAGCCCCGGCGGGAGCCCCACCTACAATGAGCAGTTCTTC.

This chain links TRBV9 with TRBJ2-1, with TRBD1 matching 7 bases. Germline V CDR1 and CDR2: SGDLS, YYNGEE. The CDR3 consists of 14 residues. Trimming took 0 bases from V and 8 from J; bases not matched to a gene: 5. The CDR3 bases are TGTGCCAGCAGCGTAGACAGGGGAAGGGATGAGCAGTTCTTC. It translates to CASSVDRGRDEQFF.

This chain joins TRBV7-3 and TRBJ2-3; the match to TRBD2 covers 10 bases. Trimming at V came to 4 bases and at J to 2 bases, leaving 6 bases not matched to a gene. Germline V gene sequence: CDR1 SGHTA, CDR2 FQGTGA. CDR3 size: 16 residues. The CDR3 DNA sequence: TGTGCCAGCAGCTCCGGGACTAGCGAGACCACAGATACGCAGTATTTT. Translation: CASSSGTSETTDTQYF.

This clone was picked up one time. The gene calls are TRBV2 and TRBJ2-1; 9 bases match TRBD2. V shed 4 bases and J 3 bases; nucleotides not matched to a gene: 4. The CDR3 contains 15 residues. In germline, CDR1 is SNHLY, CDR2 FYNNEI. Here the CDR3 DNA reads TGTGCCAGCAGTGTTCGGACTAGCGACTACAATGAGCAGTTCTTC. Its translation is CASSVRTSDYNEQFF.

The rearrangement joins TRBV5-8 to TRBJ1-6; D not resolved. Trimming pared 0 bases from V and 4 bases from J, leaving 11 bases between. CDR1 and CDR2 from the germline V gene are SGHTS and YDEGEE. This CDR3 has 16 residues. DNA of the CDR3: TGTGCCAGCAGCTTGGCCCCGGTTGAGTATAATTCACCCCTCCACTTT. Translating gives CASSLAPVEYNSPLHF.

Written as DNA, the CDR3 is TGTGCCAGCAGTTACGCGGTGGCCTCCTACAATGAGCAGTTCTTC. This sequence encodes CASSYAVASYNEQFF. This chain uses TRBV6-6 with TRBJ2-1; D gene unclear. The CDR3 spans 15 residues. The V gene's germline CDR1 is MNHNY and CDR2 SVGAGI (reference sequence). With 2 bases removed from V and 0 bases from J, the gap between germline ends came to 8 bases.

This chain joins TRBV7-9 and TRBJ1-5, with a tentative D call TRBD1 (6 bases). This CDR3 region has 16 residues. CDR1 and CDR2 from the germline V gene are SEHNR and FQNEAQ (reference sequence). The V and J ends lost 3 bases and 5 bases respectively, with 17 bases between them. The CDR3 DNA sequence: TGTGCCAGCAGCTTCCGGGGGGGCGCGGATGATCAGCCCCAGCATTTT. Encoded protein: CASSFRGGADDQPQHF.